This T cell receptor beta chain is from a study of shared clonotypes between healthy human individuals (dated by TCRdb to about 2020). A note on the overall study: A couple of women and a few men aged 18 to 49 years were included in the cohort. To estimate repertoire size and how much clonotypes are shared between individuals, the study performed deep sequencing of blood TCR repertoires from roughly five healthy adults. Leukapheresis yielded between about 0.85 and 10 billion PBMCs per donor. Per donor, three plates each were used for CD4 naive and CD4 memory, two for CD8 naive, and one for CD8 memory. To increase sequencing depth and limit assay-specific biases, TCR repertoire library preparation and sequencing were carried out by different laboratories using diverse techniques.

General conclusions and limits of the study: Higher generation probabilities were observed for clonotypes shared by all four sorted-subset donors than for non-shared clonotypes. Based on pairwise subsampling, the degree of clonotype sharing among donors was expected to be affected by sequencing depth. Naive subsets generally had larger estimated clonotype richness than memory subsets did. Sampling was restricted to blood, and TCR repertoires in tissue are likely to differ from TCR repertoires in blood. The small number of donors limited the genetic and exposure-history diversity represented. Incomplete sequencing was indicated by rarefaction of sorted-subset datasets, despite the large sequencing depth. Across a few donors, approximately 5% of naive CD4, over 3% of naive CD8, 2% to 2.5% of memory CD4, and roughly 0.41% of memory CD8 clonotypes were shared.

V ends up 2 bases short and J 5 bases short, with an unmatched junction base count of 4. Per the germline V gene, SGHAT is the CDR1 and FQNNGV is the CDR2. The cysteine opens and the phenylalanine closes a CDR3 of 14 amino acids. Only CDR3 DNA is held: 42 bases, read in frame from base 1. This clone was seen only a few times. What antigen it recognizes has not been identified. Base qualities were left out, and no much larger clone turns up one base away. TCR CDR3 regions were amplified from genomic DNA by multiplex PCR using the deep immunoSEQ assay. Extracted genomic DNA from each cell subset was distributed evenly across all wells of several immunoSEQ 96-well plates, and each plate was treated as a replicate. For sorted subsets, approximately 210 ng of genomic DNA, equivalent to 30,000 or so T cell genomes, went into each replicate PCR. Purified libraries were quantified with a Qubit 3.0 fluorometer, sized on a Bioanalyzer 2100, and re-quantified with the KAPA Library Quantification kit. Every immunoSEQ 96-well plate was sequenced on a separate single-read 150-cycle Illumina NextSeq 550 flow cell. On the study's bioinformatics: Because the immunoSEQ output included only junctional sequences and no quality scores, the filtering could not be the same as the filtering used for full-length reads. To assign V/J genes and CDR3, sequences were annotated against IMGT germline references using PyIR, a Python wrapper for IgBLAST v1.9. Reads were removed for weak V/J assignments (E-value above 1e-6), missing CDR3, stop codons, out-of-frame junctions, or ambiguous translated residues. V3J clonotypes were defined as sequences sharing the same inferred V gene, J gene, and CDR3 amino acid sequence. To compute the percentage overlap between repertoires, the number of shared unique clonotypes was divided by the size of the smaller repertoire. Richness of each repertoire was evaluated using RTK rarefaction, the Chao1 estimator, and Recon v2.1 estimates of unobserved clonotypes. OLGA was used to compute generation probabilities for all TCRbeta clonotypes that the gDNA method yielded from a few donors. TCRdb provides this immuneACCESS table in a form limited to in-frame rearrangements. Some clones are lacking; in checked studies, under half of them reflect an unresolved V gene, and why the rest are absent is not known. V, J and clone size reflect that table, while D and trimming were determined from the DNA. The sample table shows approximately 1.1 million clones, and about 80% are seen once. Roughly 0.56% of the sample goes to the ten largest clones.

Healthy HIV-negative adults with no recently reported acute infections or vaccinations were included as donors. All donors were Caucasian adults living in Nashville, Tennessee, USA. CD4+ T cells were enriched through magnetic negative selection, after which naive cells were positively selected on CD45RA and the remaining negative fraction served as the memory subset. Blood was collected by leukapheresis, and PBMCs were isolated by Ficoll-Histopaque density gradient centrifugation and then cryopreserved in liquid nitrogen vapor phase. Purity and quantity of every magnetically sorted T cell population were checked by analytical flow cytometry. Genomic DNA was isolated from each sorted fraction and quantified by UV absorbance on a Nanodrop 2000c.

This chain joins TRBV11-2 to TRBJ1-1, with TRBD1 matching 8 junction bases. The specimen was memory CD4+ T cells from PBMCs. Sample cell subset or site, as interpreted from the label and publication: CD45RA-negative fraction. The receptor's source is a man between 18 and 35 years old in good health. Some clones in this sample may be carry-over from other donors' samples. The base sequence is TGTGCCAGCAGCTTACAGGGGGCGCGGACTGAAGCTTTCTTT. This is translated as CASSLQGARTEAFF.